This note documents a single TCR beta chain sequence. Its antigen is as yet unknown. As to time point: week 11, during vaccination. It was 300 ug of mutant IDH1 20-mer peptide that made up each vaccine dose, given with topical imiquimod. Diagnosis in the donors showed new WHO grade 3 or 4 astrocytomas that were IDH1-mutant and ATRX-lost. This sample is drawn from a study of a mutant IDH1 vaccine in newly diagnosed glioma. About the study: Patients previously underwent radiotherapy, temozolomide, or both, and most underwent both. The study, taken as a whole, reports: It seemed that pseudoprogression was not linked to changes in the top peripheral T cell clonotypes. In just under 95% of patients, immune responses induced by the vaccine occurred.

Trimming took 7 bases from V and 5 from J, leaving 17 bases between them. The germline V gene encodes CDR1 MNHNS and CDR2 SASEGT. This CDR3 region has 14 residues. The method was immunoSEQ multiplex PCR; TCRdb's version includes in-frame clones alone and lacks a portion of them. This repertoire shows some 23,000 clones, 60% to 75% found once; its top ten account for about 10%. The sample consisted of peripheral blood mononuclear cells (PBMCs), taken from a glioma patient whose treatment included an IDH1 peptide vaccine. The J gene is TRBJ2-5, the V gene TRBV6-1, with D possibly being TRBD1 or TRBD2 (5 bases each). The TCR was taken from a man aged 18-30 years with glioma. Some clones in this sample may be carry-over from other donors' samples. The CDR3 nucleotides read TGTGCCAGCATGCAGGGTTCGACGGGGGAGACCCAGTACTTC. Its translation: CASMQGSTGETQYF.